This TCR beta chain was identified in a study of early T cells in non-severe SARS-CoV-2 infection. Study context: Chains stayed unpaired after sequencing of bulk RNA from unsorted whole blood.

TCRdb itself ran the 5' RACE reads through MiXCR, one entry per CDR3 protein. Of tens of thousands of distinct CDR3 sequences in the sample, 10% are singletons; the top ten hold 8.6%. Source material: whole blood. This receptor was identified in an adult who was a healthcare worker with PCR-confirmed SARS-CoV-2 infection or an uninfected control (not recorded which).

CDR3 protein: CASSLTSGYDTQYF. The DNA for the CDR3 is TGTGCCAGCAGCTTGACTAGCGGCTATGATACGCAGTATTTT. This chain uses TRBV13 with TRBJ2-3; TRBD2 aligns across 9 bases. The trim removed 3 bases at V and 6 bases at J, leaving 4 bases unmatched. The CDR3 contains 14 residues. Germline V gene sequence: CDR1 PRHDT, CDR2 FYEKMQ (reference sequence).